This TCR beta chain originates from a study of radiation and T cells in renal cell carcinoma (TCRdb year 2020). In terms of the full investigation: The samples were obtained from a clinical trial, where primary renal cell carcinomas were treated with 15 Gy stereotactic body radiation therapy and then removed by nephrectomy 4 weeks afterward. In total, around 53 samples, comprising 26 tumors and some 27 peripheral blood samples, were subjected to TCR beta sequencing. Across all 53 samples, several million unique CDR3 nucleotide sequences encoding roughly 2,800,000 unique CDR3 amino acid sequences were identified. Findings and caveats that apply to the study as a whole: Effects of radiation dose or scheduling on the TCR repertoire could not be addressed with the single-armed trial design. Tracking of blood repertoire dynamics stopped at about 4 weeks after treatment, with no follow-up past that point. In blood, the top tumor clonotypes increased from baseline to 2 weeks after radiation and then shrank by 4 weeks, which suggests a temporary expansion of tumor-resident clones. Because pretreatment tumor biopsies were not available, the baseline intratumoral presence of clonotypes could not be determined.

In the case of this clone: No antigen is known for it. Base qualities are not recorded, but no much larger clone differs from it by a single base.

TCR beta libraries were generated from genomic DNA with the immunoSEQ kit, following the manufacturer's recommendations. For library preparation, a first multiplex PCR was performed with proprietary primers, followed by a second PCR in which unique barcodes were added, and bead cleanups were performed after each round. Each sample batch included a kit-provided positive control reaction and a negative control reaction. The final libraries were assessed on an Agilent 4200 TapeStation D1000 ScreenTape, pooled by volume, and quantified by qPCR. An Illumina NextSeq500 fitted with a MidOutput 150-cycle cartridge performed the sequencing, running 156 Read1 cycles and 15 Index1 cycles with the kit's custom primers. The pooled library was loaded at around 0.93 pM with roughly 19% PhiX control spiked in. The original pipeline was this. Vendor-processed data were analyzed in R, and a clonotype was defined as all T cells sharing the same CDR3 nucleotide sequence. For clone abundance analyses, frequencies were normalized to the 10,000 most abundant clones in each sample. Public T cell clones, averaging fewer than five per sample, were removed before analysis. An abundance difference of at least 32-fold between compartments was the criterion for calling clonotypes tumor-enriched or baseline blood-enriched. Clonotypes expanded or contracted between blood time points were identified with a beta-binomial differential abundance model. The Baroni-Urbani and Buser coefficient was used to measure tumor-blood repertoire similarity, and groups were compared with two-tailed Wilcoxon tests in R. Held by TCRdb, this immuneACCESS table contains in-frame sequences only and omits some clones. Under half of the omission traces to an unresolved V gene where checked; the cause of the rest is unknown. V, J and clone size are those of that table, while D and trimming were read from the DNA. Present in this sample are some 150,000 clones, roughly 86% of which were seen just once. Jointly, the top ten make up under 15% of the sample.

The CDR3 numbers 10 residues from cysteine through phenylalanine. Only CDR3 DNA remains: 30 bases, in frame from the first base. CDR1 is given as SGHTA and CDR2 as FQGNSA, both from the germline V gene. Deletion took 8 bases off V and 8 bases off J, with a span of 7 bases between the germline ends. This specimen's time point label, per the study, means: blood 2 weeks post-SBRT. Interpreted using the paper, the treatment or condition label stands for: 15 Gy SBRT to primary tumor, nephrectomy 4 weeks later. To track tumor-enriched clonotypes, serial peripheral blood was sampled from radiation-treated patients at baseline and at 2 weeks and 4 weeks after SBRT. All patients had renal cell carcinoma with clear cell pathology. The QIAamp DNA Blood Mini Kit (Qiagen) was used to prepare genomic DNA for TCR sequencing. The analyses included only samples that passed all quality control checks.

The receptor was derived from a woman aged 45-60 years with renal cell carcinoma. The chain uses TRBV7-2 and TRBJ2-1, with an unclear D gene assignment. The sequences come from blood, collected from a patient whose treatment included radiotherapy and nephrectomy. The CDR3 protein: CASGDDEQFF. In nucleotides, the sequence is TGTGCCAGCGGTGACGATGAGCAGTTCTTC.